These 30 T cell receptor beta chains originate from one sample sequenced in a study of T cell repertoires in cytomegalovirus infection. For these TCRs, the target antigens are not known. TCRdb re-called the reads through MiXCR, storing one row per CDR3 protein. The sample yields 750,000 to 900,000 distinct CDR3 sequences, 25% to 35% seen once. The sequences come from cultured CD8+ T cells from PBMCs, collected from culture after CMV antigen stimulation. The receptors here all came from a human donor in good health (CMV status not recorded). Some clones in this sample may be carry-over from other donors' samples.

The chain recombines TRBV7-8 with TRBJ2-2; D perhaps matches TRBD1 (6 bases). CDR3 size: 18 residues. Trimming took off 1 base at V and 0 bases at J, with 15 bases between the two ends. Germline assignment: CDR1 SGHVS and CDR2 FQNEAQ. CDR3 nucleotide sequence: TGTGCCAGCAGCTTAGGAGTCAGGGGTGTTCCGAACACCGGGGAGCTGTTTTTT. Protein product: CASSLGVRGVPNTGELFF.

This clonotype came up a few times. CDR3: CATSRDIDEPQHF. The CDR3 coding sequence is TGTGCCACCAGCAGAGATATTGACGAGCCCCAGCATTTT. This chain uses TRBV15 with TRBJ1-5, with D unclear. Germline V gives CDR1 LNHNV, CDR2 YYDKDF (reference sequence). This CDR3 contains 13 residues. The ends were cut back, 0 bases at V and 8 bases at J, with 8 bases in the middle.

The rearrangement joins TRBV3-1 to TRBJ2-5; 7 bases match TRBD1. The J segment lost 5 bases and the V segment lost 1 base, leaving 4 bases of the junction unmatched. Germline V gene sequence: CDR1 LGHDT, CDR2 YNNKEL (reference sequence). The CDR3 consists of 14 residues. In nucleotides, the CDR3 is TGTGCCAGCAGCCAAGCAACAGGGGTTGAGACCCAGTACTTC. Encoded protein: CASSQATGVETQYF.

The chain links TRBV4-1 to TRBJ2-2; TRBD2 matches at 9 bases. Per germline, CDR1 MGHRA and CDR2 YSYEKL. The junction had 11 bases not matched to a gene; V was cut back by 4 bases and J by 5 bases. This CDR3 has 17 residues. The CDR3 reads CASSRGALAGSTGELFF. The CDR3 bases are TGCGCCAGCAGCCGGGGAGCTCTAGCGGGGTCGACCGGGGAGCTGTTTTTT.

This rearrangement joins TRBV7-9 to TRBJ2-7; D gene ambiguous. This CDR3 region has 12 residues. Germline V CDR1 and CDR2: SEHNR, FQNEAQ (reference sequence). V gave up 1 base and J gave up 6 bases, with 7 bases separating them. The CDR3 loop reads CASSLGPLEQYV. The CDR3 DNA is TGTGCCAGCAGCTTAGGGCCCCTCGAGCAGTACGTC.

A few counts support this clonotype. The chain combines TRBV4-3 with TRBJ1-2, with D possibly being TRBD1 (5 bases). Germline CDR1 reads LGHNA; CDR2 reads YSLEER. There are 16 residues in the CDR3. Trimming removed 1 base from V and 2 bases from J, with 14 bases in between. CDR3 coding DNA: TGCGCCAGCAGCCAAGTAATATGGGGCGGGAACTATGGCTACACCTTC. It translates to CASSQVIWGGNYGYTF.

This clonotype was detected a few times. The rearrangement uses TRBV12-5 and TRBJ1-5, with no clear D. Germline CDR1 reads LGHNT; CDR2 reads FRNRAP. The CDR3 contains 14 residues. The CDR3 nucleotides are TGTGCCCTGGGAAGTGATTATAGCAATCAGCCCCAGCATTTT. Protein sequence: CALGSDYSNQPQHF. Complete variable domain (other parts from reference TRBV12-5 and TRBJ1-5): DARVTQTPRHKVTEMGQEVTMRCQPILGHNTVFWYRQTMMQGLELLAYFRNRAPLDDSGMPKDRFSAEMPDATLATLKIQPSEPRDSAVYFCALGSDYSNQPQHFGDGTRLSIL.

The V and J genes are TRBV14 and TRBJ2-5; TRBD2 might be the D (6 bases). The CDR3 contains 12 residues. Trimming took 10 bases from V and 1 from J, leaving 10 bases between them. Germline CDR1 SGHDN, CDR2 FVKESK. The CDR3 nucleotides are TGTGCCACCTGGACTACCCAAGAGACCCAGTACTTC. Protein sequence: CATWTTQETQYF.

For this clonotype: A much larger clone lies a single base off, so this may be a read error. This chain uses TRBV7-6 with TRBJ2-7; D is undetermined. V was shortened by 1 base and J by 6 bases, with 13 bases between the two germline ends. The germline V gene has CDR1 SGHVS and CDR2 FNYEAQ. CDR3 length: 14 residues. Written as DNA, the CDR3 is TGTGCCAGCAGCTTAGGGACCCCACTAAGCGAGCAGTACTTC. This translates into CASSLGTPLSEQYF.

The V and J genes are TRBV5-1 and TRBJ2-5, with D uncertain. CDR3 length: 15 residues. Trimming cost V 0 bases and J 2 bases, with 11 bases left between them. In germline, CDR1 is SGHRS, CDR2 YFSETQ. CDR3 sequence reads: CASSLAVGEQETQYF. For the CDR3, the DNA is TGCGCCAGCAGCTTGGCCGTTGGTGAGCAAGAGACCCAGTACTTC.

As concerns this clonotype: Germline and junction disagree at one end, which may indicate a read error. V and J are TRBV4-3 and TRBJ1-5, with 8 bases matching TRBD1. The CDR3 is 15 residues long. Per the germline V gene, CDR1 is LGHNA and CDR2 is YSLEER. The CDR3 sequence is CASSQGTGFNHPQHF. The DNA of the CDR3 is TGCGCCAGCAGCCAAGGGACAGGGTTCAATCATCCCCAGCATTTT.

The chain uses TRBV9 and TRBJ2-7, with D hard to call. Deletions cut 0 bases from V and 0 bases from J, with 10 bases between. Germline lookup yields CDR1 SGDLS and CDR2 YYNGEE. CDR3 size: 15 residues. The CDR3: CASSVAYSHSYEQYF. CDR3 coding DNA: TGTGCCAGCAGCGTAGCTTACAGCCACTCCTACGAGCAGTACTTC.

This clonotype has only a few counts. The rearrangement joins TRBV12-5 to TRBJ2-2, with a tentative D call TRBD2 (5 bases). The V end lost 4 bases, the J end lost 3 bases, and 18 bases lay between the germline ends. The germline V gene has CDR1 LGHNT and CDR2 FRNRAP. This CDR3 has 17 amino acids. The CDR3 reads CASGWTATREDTGELFF. The CDR3, as DNA: TGTGCTAGTGGTTGGACCGCGACACGGGAAGACACCGGGGAGCTGTTTTTT. The variable domain in full, completed from reference TRBV12-5 and TRBJ2-2, reads DARVTQTPRHKVTEMGQEVTMRCQPILGHNTVFWYRQTMMQGLELLAYFRNRAPLDDSGMPKDRFSAEMPDATLATLKIQPSEPRDSAVYFCASGWTATREDTGELFFGEGSRLTVL.

The CDR3 loop reads CAAGQGTEAFF. The CDR3, as DNA: TGTGCCGCCGGACAGGGGACTGAAGCTTTCTTT. V gene TRBV6-2 or TRBV6-3 combines with J gene TRBJ1-1; 9 nucleotides agree with TRBD1. The J segment lost 5 bases and the V segment lost 11 bases, leaving 3 bases of the junction unmatched. This CDR3 has 11 amino acids. In germline, CDR1 is MNHEY, CDR2 SVGEGT.

This clonotype was found a few times. V is TRBV27 and J is TRBJ2-7; the match to TRBD1 covers 10 bases. Germline assignment: CDR1 MNHEY and CDR2 SMNVEV (reference sequence). The CDR3 has 14 amino acids. Losses at the gene ends were 6 bases for V and 4 bases for J; bases not matched to a gene: 6. CDR3 sequence (DNA): TGTGCCAGCAGATCGGGGACAGGGGTTTACGAGCAGTACTTC. Protein sequence: CASRSGTGVYEQYF.

V usage is TRBV29-1 and J usage is TRBJ1-2, with D unclear. The germline V and J ends were trimmed by 7 bases and 7 bases, with 19 bases remaining between them. The CDR3 consists of 13 residues. Per germline, CDR1 SQVTM and CDR2 ANQGSEA. CDR3 sequence: CSGYSGRRIGYTF. The CDR3 nucleotides read TGCAGCGGCTACAGTGGCCGCCGGATTGGCTACACCTTC.

This clonotype was observed a few times. CDR3 coding DNA: TGTGCCAGCAGCCAAGATAAGGCGGCTGGCTACACCTTC. Translating gives CASSQDKAAGYTF. V usage is TRBV3-1 and J usage is TRBJ1-2; D not resolved. Germline V gene data show CDR1 as LGHDT and CDR2 as YNNKEL (reference sequence). V was shortened by 0 bases and J by 7 bases, with 9 bases between the two germline ends. The CDR3 runs 13 residues.

The V and J genes are TRBV7-6 and TRBJ1-1; possible D gene TRBD1, 6 bases. The germline V and J ends were trimmed by 4 bases and 8 bases, with 17 bases remaining between them. Germline V gives CDR1 SGHVS, CDR2 FNYEAQ. This CDR3 comprises 14 residues. This chain's CDR3 is CASSSLDPGHEAFF. CDR3 sequence (DNA): TGTGCCAGCAGCTCTCTCGACCCGGGACACGAAGCTTTCTTT. The whole variable domain, filled in from reference TRBV7-6 and TRBJ1-1, reads GAGVSQSPRYKVTKRGQDVALRCDPISGHVSLYWYRQALGQGPEFLTYFNYEAQQDKSGLPNDRFSAERPEGSISTLTIQRTEQRDSAMYRCASSSLDPGHEAFFGQGTRLTVV.

The table lists this clonotype with a few counts. The J gene is TRBJ2-7, the V gene TRBV29-1; D might be TRBD2 (6 bases). V lost 5 bases and J 1 base, leaving 12 bases between the germline ends. The CDR3 loop spans 13 amino acids. Germline values: CDR1 SQVTM, CDR2 ANQGSEA. In DNA form, the CDR3 reads TGCAGCGTTTACACCGGGGGATCCTACGAGCAGTACTTC. It is translated as CSVYTGGSYEQYF.

A few counts support this clonotype. The gene calls are TRBV12-3 or TRBV12-4 and TRBJ2-5, with a possible D match to TRBD1 (6 bases). Trimming took 3 bases from V and 7 from J, leaving 24 bases between them. The CDR3 contains 17 residues. CDR3 coding DNA: TGTGCCAGCAGTTTCATTTTTGAAGGCAGGGGTGTCGTGACCCAGTACTTC. It specifies CASSFIFEGRGVVTQYF.

This clonotype was detected many times. The V gene is TRBV7-6, the J gene TRBJ2-1; 10 positions match TRBD2. CDR3 size: 14 residues. After removal of 6 bases from V and 4 bases from J, the junction contained 3 bases not matched to a gene. The germline CDR1 and CDR2 sequences are SGHVS and FNYEAQ. In DNA form, the CDR3 reads TGTGCCAGCAGTCTAGCGGGAGAATACAATGAGCAGTTCTTC. This encodes CASSLAGEYNEQFF.

The table lists this clonotype with many counts. The CDR3 reads CASSRLGDTEAFF. The DNA for the CDR3 is TGTGCCAGTAGTCGTCTCGGGGACACTGAAGCTTTCTTT. The chain recombines TRBV19 with TRBJ1-1; no firm D call. Germline lookup yields CDR1 LNHDA and CDR2 SQIVND (reference sequence). V shed 5 bases and J shed 3 bases, with 10 bases lying between them. This CDR3 has 13 amino acids.

V is TRBV20-1 and J is TRBJ2-3, with a tentative D call TRBD2 (6 bases). The CDR3 consists of 14 residues. The V end lost 2 bases, the J end lost 4 bases, and 13 bases lay between the germline ends. CDR1 is DFQATT and CDR2 is SNEGSKA in the germline V gene (reference sequence). CDR3 sequence reads: CSARMTRVSDTQYF. Here the CDR3 DNA reads TGCAGTGCTAGAATGACTAGAGTTTCAGATACGCAGTATTTT.

This chain links TRBV7-6 with TRBJ2-3; the match to TRBD1 covers 8 bases. The CDR3 sequence is 16 residues long. CDR1 is SGHVS and CDR2 is FNYEAQ in the germline V gene. V lost 4 bases, J lost 2 bases, and 8 bases stayed unmatched. The CDR3: CASSSRQGRNTDTQYF. The CDR3 DNA reads as TGTGCCAGCAGCTCAAGACAGGGGAGGAACACAGATACGCAGTATTTT.

The rearrangement uses TRBV6-6 and TRBJ2-5; a weak D match, TRBD1 (5 bases). The CDR3 is 12 amino acids. The V gene's germline CDR1 is MNHNY and CDR2 SVGAGI (reference sequence). Deletions cut 8 bases from V and 4 bases from J, with 11 bases between. CDR3 protein: CASLQDRETQYF. DNA for the CDR3: TGTGCCAGCCTACAGGACCGAGAGACCCAGTACTTC.

This clonotype was picked up a small number of times. The V and J genes are TRBV19 and TRBJ1-5; no clear D gene. V was shortened by 3 bases and J by 7 bases, with 10 bases between the two germline ends. The CDR3 totals 13 residues. Germline V lookup: CDR1 LNHDA, CDR2 SQIVND (reference sequence). This CDR3 is CASSMEGHQPQHF. The CDR3 DNA reads TGTGCCAGTAGTATGGAAGGGCACCAGCCCCAGCATTTT.

The chain uses TRBV7-9 and TRBJ1-2; D ambiguous. The length of the CDR3 is 14 residues. The V end was cut by 4 bases, the J end by 3 bases, with 12 bases between. Germline-derived CDR1 and CDR2 are SEHNR and FQNEAQ (reference sequence). Here the CDR3 reads CASSSDHRDYGYTF. CDR3 nucleotides: TGTGCCAGCAGCTCGGATCACCGTGACTATGGCTACACCTTC.

The J gene is TRBJ2-7, the V gene TRBV7-9; 7 positions agree with TRBD1. Germline CDR1 reads SEHNR; CDR2 reads FQNEAQ (reference sequence). The CDR3 loop spans 13 amino acids. The V segment lost 5 bases and the J segment 3 bases; nucleotides outside the gene matches: 4. For the CDR3, the DNA is TGTGCCAGCAGCGAACGGGACAGCTACGAGCAGTACTTC. Translation: CASSERDSYEQYF.

There are a few counts of this clonotype. The genes are TRBV23-1 and TRBJ2-3; TRBD2 matches at 8 bases. TRBV23-1 is designated an ORF whose function remains uncertain. Losses at the gene ends were 4 bases for V and 6 bases for J; bases not matched to a gene: 15. The CDR3 covers 17 residues. The CDR3, as DNA: TGCGCCAGCAGTCTAACTCCTCTGGCGGGAGGCAGGGATACGCAGTATTTT. Translation: CASSLTPLAGGRDTQYF.

This chain joins TRBV6-2 or TRBV6-3 and TRBJ2-1, with D unclear. V was pared by 8 bases and J by 15 bases, with 26 bases between. The CDR3 length is 14 residues. CDR1 is MNHEY, CDR2 SVGEGT, per germline. The CDR3, as DNA: TGTGCCAGCTTCGGGTCTCCTTTCGGTGACTGGGGGTTCTTC. This gives the protein CASFGSPFGDWGFF.